This passage covers 13 T cell receptor beta chains from one sample sequenced in a study of CD8 T cells in ankylosing spondylitis. MiXCR was run by TCRdb on the 5' RACE reads, yielding one entry per CDR3 protein. This sample has 24,000 or so distinct CDR3 sequences, with 10% to 15% found just once. The sample was blood. The source of these receptors is a male donor with ankylosing spondylitis or in good health (not recorded which).

The gene calls are TRBV6-1 and TRBJ1-5; tentatively, D is TRBD1 (5 bases). The CDR3 contains 14 residues. Germline V gene data show CDR1 as MNHNS and CDR2 as SASEGT. V lost 8 bases and J 6 bases, leaving 17 bases between the germline ends. DNA for the CDR3: TGTGCCAGCTCGGGGGTTCCGGAAAGTCAGCCCCAGCATTTT. It specifies CASSGVPESQPQHF.

The CDR3 coding sequence is TGCAGTGCTATGGGGGCAGCTAATGAAAAACTGTTTTTT. Translated: CSAMGAANEKLFF. V gene TRBV20-1 combines with J gene TRBJ1-4; possibly TRBD1 for D (6 bases). Germline V CDR1 and CDR2: DFQATT, SNEGSKA (reference sequence). V lost 4 bases and J lost 3, with 9 bases in between. The CDR3 is 13 residues long.

In regard to this clonotype: It is likely a read error, because the conserved phenylalanine at the end of the CDR3 is missing. The DNA is omitted, as the CDR3 cannot be located on it reliably, and the CDR3 follows TCRdb's listing. The chain recombines TRBV7-2 with TRBJ2-4; the D segment call TRBD1 is taken from the table without a DNA check. Germline CDR1 and CDR2: SGHTA and FQGNSA. The CDR3 is made up of 13 amino acids, end residues included. CDR3 residues: CASSYQQGGDEYL.

The chain's CDR3 is CAISVGQDTDTQYF. CDR3 DNA sequence: TGTGCCATCAGTGTCGGACAGGACACAGATACGCAGTATTTT. The rearrangement links TRBV10-3 to TRBJ2-3; 7 bases are a match to TRBD1. CDR1 ENHRY and CDR2 SYGVKD come from the germline V gene. CDR3 length equals 14 residues. The ends lost 4 bases at V and 2 bases at J; junction bases unmatched: 3.

This clonotype was detected ten times or more. The V gene is TRBV15, the J gene TRBJ2-3; D remains unclear. V gave up 0 bases and J gave up 0 bases, with 7 bases separating them. Per the germline V gene, CDR1 is LNHNV and CDR2 is YYDKDF (reference sequence). The CDR3 length is 15 residues. CDR3 nucleotide sequence: TGTGCCACCAGCAGAGATCGCCGGAGCACAGATACGCAGTATTTT. Protein product: CATSRDRRSTDTQYF.

This clonotype was seen many times. The chain links TRBV7-2 to TRBJ2-7; TRBD2 might be the D (6 bases). The CDR3 loop spans 14 amino acids. The V gene lost 3 bases and the J gene lost 0 bases, with 9 bases spanning the gap. Germline-derived CDR1 and CDR2 are SGHTA and FQGNSA. In nucleotides, the CDR3 is TGTGCCAGCAGCTTGGGAGGAACCTCCTACGAGCAGTACTTC. As protein: CASSLGGTSYEQYF. The entire variable domain, with the rest obtained from reference TRBV7-2 and TRBJ2-7, is as follows: GAGVSQSPSNKVTEKGKDVELRCDPISGHTALYWYRQSLGQGLEFLIYFQGNSAPDKSGLPSDRFSAERTGGSVSTLTIQRTQQEDSAVYLCASSLGGTSYEQYFGPGTRLTVT.

Of note for this clonotype: One junction end does not reproduce the germline sequence, and a read error may be involved. The chain recombines TRBV28 with TRBJ1-1; possibly TRBD1 for D (5 bases). The CDR3 spans 12 residues. Germline assignment: CDR1 MDHEN and CDR2 SYDVKM. The DNA of the CDR3 is TGTGCCAGCAGGACTTGGGGCACTGAAGTTTTCTTT. This gives the protein CASRTWGTEVFF.

This clonotype was observed at least ten times. CDR3 residues: CASSSEGDPSTDTQYF. DNA of the CDR3: TGTGCCAGCAGCTCCGAGGGAGACCCCAGCACAGATACGCAGTATTTT. The V call is TRBV7-2, the J call TRBJ2-3, with D perhaps matching TRBD2 (5 bases). The CDR3 runs to 16 residues. Trimming shortened V by 4 bases and J by 0 bases, and 14 bases separated the two germline ends. Germline loops: CDR1 SGHTA, CDR2 FQGNSA.

This clonotype appeared many times. The CDR3 loop is CSAGGTETLTYEQYF. CDR3 nucleotide sequence: TGCAGTGCTGGGGGGACCGAGACCCTAACCTACGAGCAGTACTTC. The V call is TRBV20-1, the J call TRBJ2-7; possibly TRBD2 for D (6 bases). The CDR3 has 15 amino acids. CDR1 and CDR2 from the germline V gene are DFQATT and SNEGSKA (reference sequence). The V end was cut by 5 bases, the J end by 2 bases, with 19 bases between.

There are a few counts of this clonotype. This sequence joins TRBV20-1 and TRBJ1-4, with D perhaps TRBD1 (6 bases). CDR1 DFQATT and CDR2 SNEGSKA come from the germline V gene (reference sequence). The CDR3 totals 14 residues. V was trimmed by 5 bases and J by 3 bases, leaving 13 bases between them. The CDR3 nucleotides are TGCAGTGCTGATACAGGGAAGGCTAATGAAAAACTGTTTTTT. Amino acids: CSADTGKANEKLFF.

The J gene is TRBJ2-1, the V gene TRBV12-3 or TRBV12-4, with D tentatively TRBD1 (5 bases). The CDR3 extends over 13 amino acids. V shed 2 bases and J shed 4 bases, with 6 bases lying between them. DNA of the CDR3: TGTGCCAGCAGTTTACAGGGTTACAATGAGCAGTTCTTC. Its translation: CASSLQGYNEQFF.

This chain connects TRBV9 to TRBJ1-1; D gene uncertain. V lost 3 bases and J lost 2, with 14 bases in between. The CDR3 runs to 15 residues. The V gene's germline CDR1 is SGDLS and CDR2 YYNGEE. The CDR3 spells CASSAGRMGNTEAFF. In nucleotides, the CDR3 is TGTGCCAGCAGCGCCGGACGCATGGGCAACACTGAAGCTTTCTTT.

This chain connects TRBV6-1 to TRBJ2-1, with 8 bases fitting TRBD2. The length of the CDR3 is 16 residues. In germline, CDR1 is MNHNS, CDR2 SASEGT. The V segment lost 2 bases and the J segment 6 bases; nucleotides outside the gene matches: 9. The CDR3 bases are TGTGCCAGCAGTGAATTCCTAGCGGGCAACTTCAATGAGCAGTTCTTC. It codes for CASSEFLAGNFNEQFF.